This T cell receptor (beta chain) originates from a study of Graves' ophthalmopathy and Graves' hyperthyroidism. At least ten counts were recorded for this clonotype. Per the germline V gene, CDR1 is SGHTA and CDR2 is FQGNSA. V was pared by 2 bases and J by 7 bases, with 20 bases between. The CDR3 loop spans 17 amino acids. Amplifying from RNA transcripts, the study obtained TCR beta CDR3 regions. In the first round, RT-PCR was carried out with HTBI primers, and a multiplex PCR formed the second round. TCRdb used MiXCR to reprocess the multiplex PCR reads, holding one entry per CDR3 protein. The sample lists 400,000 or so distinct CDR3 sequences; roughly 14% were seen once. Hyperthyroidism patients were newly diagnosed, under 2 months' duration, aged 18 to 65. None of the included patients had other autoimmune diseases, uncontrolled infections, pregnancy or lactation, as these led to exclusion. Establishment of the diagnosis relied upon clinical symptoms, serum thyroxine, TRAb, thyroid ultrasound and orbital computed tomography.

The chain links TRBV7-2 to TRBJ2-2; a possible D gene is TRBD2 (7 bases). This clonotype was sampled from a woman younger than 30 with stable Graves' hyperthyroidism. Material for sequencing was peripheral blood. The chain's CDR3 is CASSLRGAPGSGGELFF. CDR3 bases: TGTGCCAGCAGCTTACGGGGGGCCCCAGGGAGCGGCGGGGAGCTGTTTTTT.